This T cell receptor beta chain was documented in a study of T cells in Graves' hyperthyroidism and ophthalmopathy (dated by TCRdb to 2018 to 2020). For the wider study: Peripheral blood samples were taken at the time of initial diagnosis, prior to any treatment. Thyroid tissue and blood T-cell repertoires from six Graves' hyperthyroidism patients were also compared in the study. The paper describes TCR Vbeta CDR3 sequencing of roughly 130 peripheral blood samples, made up of some 40 ophthalmopathy patients, some 80 hyperthyroidism patients and 17 progressor patients. An independent validation cohort of around 19 hyperthyroidism patients and about 16 patients who later progressed to ophthalmopathy tested prospective prediction of ophthalmopathy. TCR V-J signatures able to tell the groups apart were searched for in a discovery cohort of 95 or so patients, of whom over 40 had Graves' ophthalmopathy and 55 to 65 had stable Graves' hyperthyroidism. The approximately 95 discovery patients were divided at random into training and test sets in a 7:3 ratio. After blood sampling, hyperthyroidism patients were treated with methimazole at a starting dose of 30 mg daily, and ophthalmopathy patients were treated with high-dose intravenous methylprednisolone. The paper as a whole reports these results and caveats: Blood samples also contained most of the expanded thyroid clonotypes (frequency above 0.001), which suggests that blood repertoires may reflect thyroid immune responses. Sample size was not statistically predetermined, and blinding of investigators to group allocation was not performed. A 13 V-J signature model separated ophthalmopathy from stable hyperthyroidism, with 87.88% sensitivity and roughly 82% specificity in cross-validation and 80%/75% in testing. In validation, the model predicted progression to ophthalmopathy with approximately 71% sensitivity and roughly 75% specificity, a median of 6.5 months before onset.

A patient counted as having stable Graves' hyperthyroidism if no progression to ophthalmopathy occurred over 18 months of follow-up. The hyperthyroidism patients were between 18 and 65 years old and newly diagnosed, with a disease duration of less than 2 months. Exclusion was applied to patients with uncontrolled infections, other autoimmune diseases, pregnancy or lactation. Diagnoses were established on the basis of clinical symptoms, serum thyroxine and TRAb, thyroid ultrasound, and orbital computed tomography. Ficoll-Paque density gradient centrifugation was used to isolate PBMCs from around 10 ml of fresh peripheral blood. Total RNA was extracted using Trizol reagent, and RNA quality was assessed on an Agilent 2100 Bioanalyzer. TCR beta CDR3 regions were amplified from RNA transcripts. The TCR CDR3 was subjected to a first round of RT-PCR using the HTBI primer set and the Qiagen OneStep RT-PCR kit. A second multiplex PCR round built the libraries, followed by size selection and purification. Libraries were sequenced paired-end with 100 bp reads on an Illumina HiSeq2000. As for how the authors treated the data: SOAPnuke was used to process the raw data, throwing out any read that contained adapters or uncalled bases, had a mean Phred below 15, or lacked an exact constant-primer or identifier match. COPE v1.2.5 was used to merge high-quality paired reads, and clonotypes were defined as unique nucleotide sequences. Clonotypes were aligned to IMGT TRBV, TRBD and TRBJ reference segments using MiTCR v1.1. Analysis was restricted to V-J combinations with a frequency above 0.0001, which covered about 99% of repertoires. The TCS score was defined as the ratio of F50 (clonal expansion) to E x V (chaos), calculated using BLOSUM62-based TCRdist between CDR3 peptides within each V-J. Welch's t-statistics and random forest reduced fewer than 550 V-J features to roughly 13, which were used in a naive Bayes classifier (R e1071). TCRdb handled the public reads itself, with Q25 trimming in fastp and clone calling in MiXCR, and kept productive beta chains. Each CDR3 protein appears once, grouped with its most common genes and DNA. None of the V and J calls come from the authors' own analysis; TCRdb made them. The sample table holds roughly 200,000 distinct CDR3 sequences, of which 15% to 20% were seen once. The ten largest account for roughly 44% of the sample.

The junction shows trimming of 1 base on V and 6 bases on J, and the gene matches do not reach 3 bases of it. CDR1 SGHRS and CDR2 YFSETQ are derived from the germline V gene. There are 14 amino acids in the CDR3, from cysteine to phenylalanine inclusive. Only the CDR3 portion is preserved as DNA: 42 bases, with reading frame beginning at the first base. For this clonotype: What antigen it recognizes has not been identified. No base qualities exist here, and no much larger clone lies one base off it.

The sequence came from a man aged 35-49 years with Graves' hyperthyroidism. Material for sequencing was blood. The rearranged segments are TRBV5-1 and TRBJ2-1, with 8 bases aligning to TRBD2. The CDR3 sequence is CASSLSGGGNEQFF. The bases read TGCGCCAGCAGCTTGAGCGGGGGTGGCAATGAGCAGTTCTTC. When the CDR3 is completed using the reference TRBV5-1 and TRBJ2-1 genes on either side, the full variable domain is KAGVTQTPRYLIKTRGQQVTLSCSPISGHRSVSWYQQTPGQGLQFLFEYFSETQRNKGNFPGRFSGRQFSNSRSEMNVSTLELGDSALYLCASSLSGGGNEQFFGPGTRLTVL.